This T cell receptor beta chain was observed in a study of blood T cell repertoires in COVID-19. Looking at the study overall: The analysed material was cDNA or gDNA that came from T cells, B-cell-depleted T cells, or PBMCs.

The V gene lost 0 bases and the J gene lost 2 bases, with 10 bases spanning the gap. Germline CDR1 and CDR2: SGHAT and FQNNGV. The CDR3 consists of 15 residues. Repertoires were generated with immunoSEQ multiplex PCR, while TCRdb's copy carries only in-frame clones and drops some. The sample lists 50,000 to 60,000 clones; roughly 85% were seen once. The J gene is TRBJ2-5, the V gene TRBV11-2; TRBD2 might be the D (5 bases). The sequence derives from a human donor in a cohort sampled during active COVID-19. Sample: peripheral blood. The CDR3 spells CASSLDLSGQETQYF. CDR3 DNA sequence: TGTGCCAGCAGCTTAGATCTCTCGGGGCAAGAGACCCAGTACTTC. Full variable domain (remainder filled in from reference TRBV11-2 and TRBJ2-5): EAGVAQSPRYKIIEKRQSVAFWCNPISGHATLYWYQQILGQGPKLLIQFQNNGVVDDSQLPKDRFSAERLKGVDSTLKIQPAKLEDSAVYLCASSLDLSGQETQYFGPGTRLLVL.